The entry below describes one T cell receptor beta chain. Its target is unknown. This specimen comes from a study of shared clonotypes between healthy human individuals. Study-level information: A couple of female and three male donors aged 18 to 49 were enrolled.

All the donors were Caucasian adults who lived in Nashville, Tennessee. The study separated CD4+ cells into CD45RA+ naive and CD45RA-negative memory subsets. The study, taken as a whole, reports: Across a handful of donors, naive CD4 shared around 5.1%, naive CD8 approximately 3.5%, memory CD4 2.3%, memory CD8 roughly 0.37%.

Per the germline V gene, CDR1 is SGHRS and CDR2 is YFSETQ. The CDR3 length is 18 residues. J lost 0 bases, V lost 3 bases, and 15 bases had no gene match. Sequencing used immunoSEQ multiplex PCR; TCRdb keeps in-frame clones, though not all of them. The table includes some 2,000,000 clones, roughly 94% detected once. The TCR comes from a man in his late teens or twenties in good health. Source material: naive CD4+ T cells sorted from blood. Subset denoted: CD45RA+ positively selected. The chain has TRBV5-1 and TRBJ2-7, with TRBD2 matching over 7 bases. The CDR3 DNA follows: TGCGCCAGCAGCTCCGGGGCTAGCGGAACCGTGGACTCCTACGAGCAGTACTTC. This encodes CASSSGASGTVDSYEQYF.